This entry lists 17 T cell receptor beta chains sequenced from one sample in a study of high-grade serous ovarian cancer treatment subgroups. The tumor samples were collected prior to definitive surgery or chemotherapy. Profiled with immunoSEQ multiplex PCR; TCRdb holds only in-frame clones, not every one. Of 12,000 to 15,000 clones listed, 70% to 90% are singletons. Material: tumor tissue. These receptors came from a human donor with high-grade serous ovarian cancer.

This clone qualifies as large (0.1 to 1%). V gene TRBV7-6 combines with J gene TRBJ2-7; D tentatively reads TRBD1 or TRBD2 (5 bases each). V shed 5 bases and J shed 3 bases, with 11 bases lying between them. Germline CDR1 reads SGHVS; CDR2 reads FNYEAQ. This CDR3 has 13 amino acids. Here the CDR3 reads CASSLGPNYEQYF. The CDR3 DNA follows: TGTGCCAGCAGCCTGGGACCGAACTACGAGCAGTACTTC.

The chain employs TRBV18 and TRBJ2-3; D ambiguous. The CDR3 has 14 amino acids. V shed 1 base and J shed 0 bases, with 5 bases lying between them. Germline loops: CDR1 KGHSH, CDR2 LQKENI. The CDR3 sequence: CASSPLTSTDTQYF. As DNA, the CDR3 is TGTGCCAGCTCACCACTCACCAGCACAGATACGCAGTATTTT.

The genes are TRBV5-1 and TRBJ1-1; a weak D match, TRBD1 (6 bases). Trimming cost V 4 bases and J 4 bases, with 14 bases left between them. Per germline, CDR1 SGHRS and CDR2 YFSETQ. This CDR3 region has 14 residues. The CDR3 reads CASSGQQGGTEAFF. CDR3 DNA sequence: TGCGCCAGCAGCGGACAACAGGGAGGCACTGAAGCTTTCTTT.

CDR3 sequence reads: CASSTGMTYEQYF. CDR3 bases: TGTGCCAGTAGTACCGGGATGACCTACGAGCAGTACTTC. The V call is TRBV19, the J call TRBJ2-7, with D tentatively TRBD2 (5 bases). This CDR3 region has 13 residues. The V end lost 4 bases, the J end lost 2 bases, and 9 bases lay between the germline ends. Germline V gives CDR1 LNHDA, CDR2 SQIVND (reference sequence).

In its sample, this clone was seen once. The chain is built from TRBV19 and TRBJ2-2; TRBD1 might be the D (7 bases). From germline, CDR1 is LNHDA and CDR2 SQIVND (reference sequence). V lost 7 bases, J lost 0 bases, and 18 bases lay in between. The CDR3 extends over 17 amino acids. CDR3 amino acids: CASTPLGGTANTGELFF. CDR3 sequence (DNA): TGTGCCAGTACCCCCCTTGGGGGGACAGCGAACACCGGGGAGCTGTTTTTT.

The chain couples TRBV20-1 to TRBJ1-2; D not resolved. V gave up 2 bases and J gave up 4 bases, with 5 bases separating them. Germline V gives CDR1 DFQATT, CDR2 SNEGSKA (reference sequence). This CDR3 region has 11 residues. The CDR3 region has the DNA TGCAGTGCTAGAAATCTCTATGGCTACACCTTC. This codes for CSARNLYGYTF.

The chain joins TRBV27 to TRBJ2-1; TRBD2 matches at 7 bases. The CDR3 totals 13 residues. Trimming removed 2 bases from V and 8 bases from J; junction bases left unmatched: 3. The germline V gene encodes CDR1 MNHEY and CDR2 SMNVEV (reference sequence). For the CDR3, the DNA is TGTGCCAGCAGTTTACCTGGGGGGGATGAGCAGTTCTTC. Protein product: CASSLPGGDEQFF.

This chain joins TRBV2 and TRBJ1-1, with D possibly TRBD1 on 5 matching bases. The V gene's germline CDR1 is SNHLY and CDR2 FYNNEI. The CDR3 loop spans 13 amino acids. V lost 6 bases to trimming and J lost 1 base, with 9 bases between them. CDR3 loop: CASRAQGNTEAFF. The CDR3 bases are TGTGCCAGCAGGGCCCAGGGGAACACTGAAGCTTTCTTT.

CDR3 region: CASSPRSTEAFF. The CDR3 DNA follows: TGTGCCAGCTCCCCCCGGAGCACTGAAGCTTTCTTT. The V call is TRBV28, the J call TRBJ1-1; D ambiguous. Per the germline V gene, CDR1 is MDHEN and CDR2 is SYDVKM. The CDR3 totals 12 residues. Trimming pared 8 bases from V and 4 bases from J, leaving 11 bases between.

The rearrangement links TRBV5-4 to TRBJ2-7; D may be TRBD2 (6 bases). V was trimmed by 2 bases and J by 3 bases, leaving 12 bases between them. Germline V gene lookup returns CDR1 SGHNT and CDR2 YYREEE (reference sequence). The length of the CDR3 is 14 residues. The CDR3 coding sequence is TGTGCCAGCAGCTTTGGGGGGTTAAACTACGAGCAGTACTTC. Translating gives CASSFGGLNYEQYF. Full variable domain (missing parts from reference TRBV5-4 and TRBJ2-7): ETGVTQSPTHLIKTRGQQVTLRCSSQSGHNTVSWYQQALGQGPQFIFQYYREEENGRGNFPPRFSGLQFPNYSSELNVNALELDDSALYLCASSFGGLNYEQYFGPGTRLTVT.

The rearrangement uses TRBV5-1 and TRBJ1-2, with a weak D call TRBD1 (5 bases). Germline V lookup: CDR1 SGHRS, CDR2 YFSETQ. The CDR3 has 16 amino acids. Trimming shortened V by 1 base and J by 4 bases, and 17 bases separated the two germline ends. The CDR3 region is CASSLFSGTSGYGYTF. The CDR3 region has the DNA TGCGCCAGCAGCTTGTTTTCCGGGACTTCAGGCTATGGCTACACCTTC.

The chain links TRBV11-2 to TRBJ1-6; D uncertain. V was trimmed by 1 base and J by 8 bases, leaving 12 bases between them. CDR1 and CDR2 (germline): SGHAT, FQNNGV. This CDR3 region has 15 residues. CDR3: CASSLVGTMHSPLHF. For the CDR3, the DNA is TGTGCCAGCAGCTTAGTAGGAACTATGCATTCACCCCTCCACTTT. The entire variable domain, with the rest obtained from reference TRBV11-2 and TRBJ1-6, is as follows: EAGVAQSPRYKIIEKRQSVAFWCNPISGHATLYWYQQILGQGPKLLIQFQNNGVVDDSQLPKDRFSAERLKGVDSTLKIQPAKLEDSAVYLCASSLVGTMHSPLHFGNGTRLTVT.

This chain links TRBV7-2 with TRBJ2-5; TRBD1 might be the D (5 bases). Trimming removed 1 base at V and 0 bases at J, with 18 bases between. Germline V gives CDR1 SGHTA, CDR2 FQGNSA. CDR3 length: 18 amino acids. DNA for the CDR3: TGTGCCAGCAGCTTAGACTGGGGCTCGCGTACGTACCAAGAGACCCAGTACTTC. This sequence encodes CASSLDWGSRTYQETQYF. The whole variable domain, remainder taken from reference TRBV7-2 and TRBJ2-5, is GAGVSQSPSNKVTEKGKDVELRCDPISGHTALYWYRQSLGQGLEFLIYFQGNSAPDKSGLPSDRFSAERTGGSVSTLTIQRTQQEDSAVYLCASSLDWGSRTYQETQYFGPGTRLLVL.

The chain uses TRBV4-1 and TRBJ1-1; D not resolved. V was trimmed by 0 bases and J by 0 bases, leaving 2 bases between them. The germline CDR1 and CDR2 sequences are MGHRA and YSYEKL. This CDR3 region has 13 residues. CDR3: CASSQDMNTEAFF. CDR3 in DNA: TGCGCCAGCAGCCAAGACATGAACACTGAAGCTTTCTTT.

This clone was seen only once. Here the CDR3 DNA reads TGTGCCAGCTCACCATTCTATCAGGGGACGGAGACCCAGTACTTC. Translation: CASSPFYQGTETQYF. This chain joins TRBV18 and TRBJ2-5; a weak D match, TRBD1 (6 bases). V dropped 2 bases and J dropped 5 bases, with 15 bases sitting between them. CDR3 size: 15 residues. CDR1 and CDR2 from the germline V gene are KGHSH and LQKENI.

This clone was seen just once. A junction end diverges from the germline sequence, so it may reflect a read error. J is TRBJ2-5 and V is TRBV19; a possible D gene is TRBD2 (6 bases). The end of the DNA aligns better with TRBJ2-7, so the J call may be wrong. The CDR3 is 15 residues long. From germline, CDR1 is LNHDA and CDR2 SQIVND (reference sequence). In nucleotides, the CDR3 is TGTGCCAGTAGTATAGGGGGACTTGGCTCCTCCGAGCAGTACTTC. It specifies CASSIGGLGSSEQYF.

The V and J genes are TRBV7-2 and TRBJ2-7; no definite D call. Germline V gene data show CDR1 as SGHTA and CDR2 as FQGNSA. Trimming pared 1 base from V and 4 bases from J, leaving 5 bases between. The CDR3 extends over 12 amino acids. Here the CDR3 reads CASSLDHYEQYF. As DNA, the CDR3 is TGTGCCAGCAGCTTAGACCATTACGAGCAGTACTTC. The full variable domain, completed using reference TRBV7-2 and TRBJ2-7, is GAGVSQSPSNKVTEKGKDVELRCDPISGHTALYWYRQSLGQGLEFLIYFQGNSAPDKSGLPSDRFSAERTGGSVSTLTIQRTQQEDSAVYLCASSLDHYEQYFGPGTRLTVT.